Described below is a single T cell receptor beta chain sequence and its context. Its antigen is still unknown. V was shortened by 4 bases and J by 1 base, with 13 bases between the two germline ends. Germline V CDR1 and CDR2: GTSNPN, SVGIG (reference sequence). The length of the CDR3 is 14 residues. This sample is drawn from a study of CD8+ T cells in alopecia areata. Notes on the study in general: A great number of expanded lesional clones endured in scalp and blood during tofacitinib. Higher clonality and more expanded CD8+ clones appeared in lesional than normal scalp. Having one nonresponder leaves uncertain how baseline CD8+ expansion relates to response.

The authors extracted RNA and reverse transcribed it into cDNA as the sequencing template. Repertoires were generated with immunoSEQ multiplex PCR, while TCRdb's copy carries only in-frame clones and drops some. This sample has roughly 120,000 clones; about 50% occur once, and the top ten carry approximately 0.5%. The treatment here: oral pan-JAK inhibitor, 5-10 mg twice daily. The researchers isolated CD4+ and CD8+ T cells from PBMCs by sorting. The input for sequencing was CD4+ T cells sorted from blood, taken at week 4, from a patient treated with tofacitinib. This TCR was recovered from a human donor with alopecia areata. The V call is TRBV30, the J call TRBJ1-1; D gene uncertain. CDR3 DNA: TGTGCCTGGACGGCCCCTGTCCCGAACACTGAAGCTTTCTTT. Its translation: CAWTAPVPNTEAFF.